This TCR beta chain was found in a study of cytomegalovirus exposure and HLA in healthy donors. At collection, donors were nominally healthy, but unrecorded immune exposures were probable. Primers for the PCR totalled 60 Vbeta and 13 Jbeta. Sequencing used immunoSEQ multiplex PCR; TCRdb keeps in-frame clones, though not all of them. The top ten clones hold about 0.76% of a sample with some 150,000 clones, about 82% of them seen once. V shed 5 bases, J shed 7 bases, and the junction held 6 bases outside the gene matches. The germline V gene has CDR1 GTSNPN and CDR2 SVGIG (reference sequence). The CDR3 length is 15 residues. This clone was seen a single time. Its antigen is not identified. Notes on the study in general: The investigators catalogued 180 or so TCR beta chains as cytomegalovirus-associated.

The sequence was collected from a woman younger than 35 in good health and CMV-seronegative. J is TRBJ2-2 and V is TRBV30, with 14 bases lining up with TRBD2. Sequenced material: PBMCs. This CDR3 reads CAWAGLAGVGGELFF. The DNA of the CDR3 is TGTGCCTGGGCGGGACTAGCGGGAGTCGGCGGGGAGCTGTTTTTT.